The T cell receptor (beta chain) described here comes from a study of T cell repertoires in cytomegalovirus infection. Study in general: Through public TCR beta signatures, both CMV infection and matching HLA type were indicated. Study-level points and caveats: CMV-specific HLA-C-restricted TCR beta clonotypes dominated the ex vivo response. Frequencies of public TCR beta families were cumulated, and this identified carriers of CMV plus the relevant HLA.

TCRdb analysed the reads with MiXCR anew, one entry per CDR3 protein. The table lists fewer than 350,000 distinct CDR3 sequences, 9.5% of them singletons. This clonotype was detected ten times or more. Its target is unknown. The CDR3 totals 16 residues. Losses at the gene ends were 4 bases for V and 5 bases for J; bases not matched to a gene: 13. The chain carries TRBV12-3 or TRBV12-4 and TRBJ2-7, with 8 bases lining up with TRBD2. Source material: PBMCs. The sequence came from a human donor in good health (CMV status not recorded). Some clones in this sample may be carry-over from other donors' samples. CDR3 coding DNA: TGTGCCAGCAGTTCCCTCGGGGGGGCCGATCGGCACGAGCAGTACTTC. It specifies CASSSLGGADRHEQYF.